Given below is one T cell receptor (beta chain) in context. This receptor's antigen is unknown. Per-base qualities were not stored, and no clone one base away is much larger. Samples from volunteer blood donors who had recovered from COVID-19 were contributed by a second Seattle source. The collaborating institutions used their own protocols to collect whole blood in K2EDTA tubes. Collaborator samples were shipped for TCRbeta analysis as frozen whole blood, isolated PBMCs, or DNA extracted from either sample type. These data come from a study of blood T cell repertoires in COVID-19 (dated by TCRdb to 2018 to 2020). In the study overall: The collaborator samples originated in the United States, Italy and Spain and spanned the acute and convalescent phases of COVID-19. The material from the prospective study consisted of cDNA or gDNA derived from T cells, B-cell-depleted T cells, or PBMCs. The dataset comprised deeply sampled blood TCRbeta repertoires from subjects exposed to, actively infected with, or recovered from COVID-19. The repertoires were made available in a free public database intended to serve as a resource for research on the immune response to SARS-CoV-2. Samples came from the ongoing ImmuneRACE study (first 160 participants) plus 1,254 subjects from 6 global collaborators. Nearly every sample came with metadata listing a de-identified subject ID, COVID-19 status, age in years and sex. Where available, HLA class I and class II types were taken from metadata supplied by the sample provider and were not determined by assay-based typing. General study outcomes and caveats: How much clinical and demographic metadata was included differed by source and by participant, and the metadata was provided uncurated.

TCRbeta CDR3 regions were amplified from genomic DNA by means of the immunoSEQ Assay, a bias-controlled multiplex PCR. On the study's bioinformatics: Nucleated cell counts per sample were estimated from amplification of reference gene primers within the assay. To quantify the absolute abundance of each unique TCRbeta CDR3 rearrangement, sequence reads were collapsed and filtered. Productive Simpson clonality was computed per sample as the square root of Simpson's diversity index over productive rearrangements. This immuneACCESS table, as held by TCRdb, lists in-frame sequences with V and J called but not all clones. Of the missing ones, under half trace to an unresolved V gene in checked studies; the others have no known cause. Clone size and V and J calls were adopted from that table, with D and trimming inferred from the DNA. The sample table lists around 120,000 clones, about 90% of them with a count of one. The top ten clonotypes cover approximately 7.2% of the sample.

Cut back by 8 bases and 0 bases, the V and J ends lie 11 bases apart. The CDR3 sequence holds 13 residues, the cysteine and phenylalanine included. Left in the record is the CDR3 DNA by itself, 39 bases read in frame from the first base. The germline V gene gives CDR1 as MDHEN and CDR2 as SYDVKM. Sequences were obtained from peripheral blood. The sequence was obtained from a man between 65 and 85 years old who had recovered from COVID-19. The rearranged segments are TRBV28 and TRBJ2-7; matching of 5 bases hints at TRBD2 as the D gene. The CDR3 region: CASCHGSSYEQYF. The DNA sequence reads TGTGCCAGCTGCCATGGGAGCTCCTACGAGCAGTACTTC.